The clone carrying this TCR beta chain was counted ten times or more. Its antigen is not identified. This record belongs to a study of identical twins. Study-wide points: When twins shared out-of-frame alpha sequences, those sequences had excess low generation probability. Beta out-of-frame sequences showed weaker excess twin sharing.

TCRdb passed the 5' RACE reads through MiXCR, listing each CDR3 protein once. Among approximately 680,000 distinct CDR3 sequences listed, roughly 7.2% were seen once. These data are also associated with another study on yellow fever vaccine responses in identical twins. That work states: Twins reportedly showed a vaccine T cell response that seemed partly convergent and partly personalized.

The specimen sequenced was PBMCs. This TCR derives from a woman aged 18-30 years in good health.

CDR3 protein: CASSAGQENTEAFF. The CDR3 DNA reads as TGTGCCAGCAGCGCTGGACAGGAAAACACTGAAGCTTTCTTT. This chain links TRBV5-5 with TRBJ1-1, with TRBD1 matching 7 bases. Germline trimming cut 4 bases from V and 2 bases from J; bases unmatched to any gene: 5. Germline-derived CDR1 and CDR2 are SGHKS and YYEKEE (reference sequence). The CDR3 is 14 residues long. The variable domain in full, with the rest retrieved from reference TRBV5-5 and TRBJ1-1, is DAGVTQSPTHLIKTRGQQVTLRCSPISGHKSVSWYQQVLGQGPQFIFQYYEKEERGRGNFPDRFSARQFPNYSSELNVNALLLGDSALYLCASSAGQENTEAFFGQGTRLTVV.